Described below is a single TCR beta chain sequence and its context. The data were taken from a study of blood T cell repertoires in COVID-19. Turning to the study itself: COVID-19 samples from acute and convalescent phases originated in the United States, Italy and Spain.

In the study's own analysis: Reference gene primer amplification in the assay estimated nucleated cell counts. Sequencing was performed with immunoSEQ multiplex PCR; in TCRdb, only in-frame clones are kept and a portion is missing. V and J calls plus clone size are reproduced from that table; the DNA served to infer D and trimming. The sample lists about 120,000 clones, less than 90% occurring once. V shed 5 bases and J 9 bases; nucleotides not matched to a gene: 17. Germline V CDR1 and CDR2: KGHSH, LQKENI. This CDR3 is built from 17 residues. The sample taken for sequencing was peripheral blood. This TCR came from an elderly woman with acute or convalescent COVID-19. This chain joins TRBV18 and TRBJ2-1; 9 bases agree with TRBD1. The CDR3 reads CASSYSRPGTGGIEQFF. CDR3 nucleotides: TGTGCCAGCTCATACTCGAGGCCGGGAACAGGGGGCATTGAGCAGTTCTTC. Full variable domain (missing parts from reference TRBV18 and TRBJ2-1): NAGVMQNPRHLVRRRGQEARLRCSPMKGHSHVYWYRQLPEEGLKFMVYLQKENIIDESGMPKERFSAEFPKEGPSILRIQQVVRGDSAAYFCASSYSRPGTGGIEQFFGPGTRLTVL.